The 10 T cell receptor beta chains below all came from one sample that was sequenced in a study of blood T cell repertoires in COVID-19. The method was immunoSEQ multiplex PCR; TCRdb's version includes in-frame clones alone and lacks a portion of them. The sample lists fewer than 400,000 clones; around 86% were seen once. Sequencing used PBMCs or T cells enriched from blood (not recorded which). These receptors were taken from a man aged 25-40 years who had recovered from COVID-19.

The chain carries TRBV25-1 and TRBJ2-7, with no clear D. The CDR3 is 11 residues long. The germline V and J ends were trimmed by 5 bases and 4 bases, with 6 bases remaining between them. The germline gives CDR1 MGHDK, CDR2 SYGVNS. The CDR3 nucleotides are TGTGCCAGCAGTCCGGGTTACGAGCAGTACTTC. This encodes CASSPGYEQYF.

The V call is TRBV6-5, the J call TRBJ2-7; weak D call: TRBD2 (5 bases). The CDR3 runs 15 residues. Germline V gene lookup returns CDR1 MNHEY and CDR2 SVGAGI. The V end was cut by 2 bases, the J end by 1 base, with 12 bases between. The CDR3 nucleotides read TGTGCCAGCAGTTACCGGGGTCCCGGGTCCTACGAGCAGTACTTC. Residues: CASSYRGPGSYEQYF.

The CDR3 sequence: CASSLVGSGDYEQYF. CDR3 bases: TGCGCCAGCAGCTTGGTTGGGAGCGGGGACTACGAGCAGTACTTC. The chain recombines TRBV5-1 with TRBJ2-7; the match to TRBD2 covers 7 bases. This CDR3 is built from 15 residues. The germline CDR1 and CDR2 sequences are SGHRS and YFSETQ. V trimming: 0 bases; J trimming: 3 bases; junction bases outside the gene matches: 6.

This clone was counted between two and nine times. This chain uses TRBV2 with TRBJ2-1; 7 bases map to TRBD1. This CDR3 spans 15 amino acids. From germline, CDR1 is SNHLY and CDR2 FYNNEI. Trimming cost V 5 bases and J 4 bases; bases outside gene matches: 8. The CDR3 spells CASSPDRVGYNEQFF. CDR3 DNA: TGTGCCAGCAGTCCCGACAGGGTAGGATACAATGAGCAGTTCTTC.

This clone was recorded only once. The chain recombines TRBV5-6 with TRBJ2-1; weak D call: TRBD2 (6 bases). Germline assignment: CDR1 SGHDT and CDR2 YYEEEE. The CDR3 length is 16 residues. V lost 0 bases and J lost 4, with 14 bases in between. CDR3 in amino acids: CASSLVREAQYNEQFF. The DNA of the CDR3 is TGTGCCAGCAGCTTGGTGAGGGAGGCTCAGTACAATGAGCAGTTCTTC.

This chain connects TRBV11-2 to TRBJ2-7; D is ambiguous. Deletions cut 4 bases from V and 5 bases from J, with 15 bases between. This CDR3 region has 14 residues. Germline CDR1 is SGHAT and CDR2 is FQNNGV. The DNA of the CDR3 is TGTGCCAGCAGCTCCCAAGCCCCGAGGCACGAGCAGTACTTC. Its protein product is CASSSQAPRHEQYF. The entire variable domain, with the rest obtained from reference TRBV11-2 and TRBJ2-7, is as follows: EAGVAQSPRYKIIEKRQSVAFWCNPISGHATLYWYQQILGQGPKLLIQFQNNGVVDDSQLPKDRFSAERLKGVDSTLKIQPAKLEDSAVYLCASSSQAPRHEQYFGPGTRLTVT.

V gene TRBV27 combines with J gene TRBJ1-5; D gene ambiguous. This CDR3 spans 15 amino acids. Trimming removed 8 bases at V and 2 bases at J, with 16 bases between. Germline CDR1 and CDR2: MNHEY and SMNVEV (reference sequence). CDR3 region: CASGARVEGNQPQHF. As DNA, the CDR3 is TGTGCCAGCGGCGCCCGGGTCGAGGGCAATCAGCCCCAGCATTTT.

This rearrangement joins TRBV29-1 to TRBJ1-2; D is perhaps TRBD1 (6 bases). V lost 4 bases, J lost 6 bases, and 12 bases lay in between. Germline-derived CDR1 and CDR2 are SQVTM and ANQGSEA. The CDR3 runs 12 residues. The CDR3 protein is CSVVQGWDGYTF. The CDR3 DNA reads as TGCAGCGTTGTCCAGGGGTGGGATGGCTACACCTTC.

V gene TRBV4-1 combines with J gene TRBJ2-7; D is unclear. Trimming took 4 bases from V and 1 from J, leaving 17 bases between them. CDR1 MGHRA and CDR2 YSYEKL come from the germline V gene. The CDR3 extends over 16 amino acids. In nucleotides, the CDR3 is TGCGCCAGCAGCCCTAGTCCCTCCCAGAGTTCCTACGAGCAGTACTTC. It specifies CASSPSPSQSSYEQYF.

The V and J genes are TRBV25-1 and TRBJ1-1; D perhaps matches TRBD1 (6 bases). Looked up from germline, CDR1 is MGHDK and CDR2 is SYGVNS. The V and J ends lost 2 bases and 5 bases respectively, with 15 bases between them. This CDR3 has 15 residues. CDR3 DNA sequence: TGTGCCAGCAGTGAAGGGGAGGGGGGATCGACTGAAGCTTTCTTT. Translating it yields CASSEGEGGSTEAFF.